This TCR beta chain was captured in a study of PD-L1 blockade in urothelial cancer. Study summary: Administration of atezolizumab to patients began at some point between 2014 and 2016, at 1,200 mg intravenously every 3 weeks. It was at 3 weeks (second dose) and 6 weeks after treatment start that blood was analyzed. Typically, measured as a median, blood samples had roughly 140,000 T cells. Study results and caveats: Better survival was predicted by below-median pretreatment blood TCR clonality.

Measured with immunoSEQ multiplex PCR; TCRdb has only the in-frame clones, and not every one. This sample has tens of thousands of clones, with around 90% found just once. CDR3 length: 16 residues. Per germline, CDR1 LNHDA and CDR2 SQIVND (reference sequence). The V and J ends lost 1 base and 5 bases, in that order; junction bases with no gene match: 8. Time point reported: peripheral blood 6 weeks after treatment start. Comments on this clone: What it binds is unknown.

The TCR was taken from a man aged 65-85 years with urothelial cancer. The chain employs TRBV19 and TRBJ2-1; 7 positions agree with TRBD2. The specimen was PBMCs, collected around atezolizumab (anti-PD-L1) treatment. The CDR3 nucleotides are TGTGCCAGTAGTATAGGCGGGCGGGAGAGGAACAATGAGCAGTTCTTC. Protein product: CASSIGGRERNNEQFF. The variable domain in full, completed from reference TRBV19 and TRBJ2-1, reads DGGITQSPKYLFRKEGQNVTLSCEQNLNHDAMYWYRQDPGQGLRLIYYSQIVNDFQKGDIAEGYSVSREKKESFPLTVTSAQKNPTAFYLCASSIGGRERNNEQFFGPGTRLTVL.